This T cell receptor (beta chain) was retrieved from a study of blood T cell repertoires in COVID-19. On the study more broadly: T cells, B-cell-depleted T cells, or PBMCs provided the cDNA or gDNA that served as material.

In the original workflow: Estimated nucleated cell counts came from reference gene primer amplification. The method was immunoSEQ multiplex PCR; TCRdb's version includes in-frame clones alone and lacks a portion of them. V and J calls and clone size are those listed in that table; D and trimming were worked out from the DNA. In the table there are 200,000 to 300,000 clones, about nine tenths of which are singletons. The CDR3 totals 16 residues. V shed 5 bases and J 1 base; nucleotides not matched to a gene: 6. Germline V gene sequence: CDR1 LNHDA, CDR2 SQIVND (reference sequence). Sequenced: peripheral blood. This clonotype originated in a man under 40 with COVID-19, enrolled during active disease. The chain combines TRBV19 with TRBJ2-1, with 9 bases that match TRBD1. This CDR3 reads CASSPRDRVSYNEQFF. CDR3 DNA: TGTGCCAGTAGTCCGCGGGACAGGGTGTCCTACAATGAGCAGTTCTTC.